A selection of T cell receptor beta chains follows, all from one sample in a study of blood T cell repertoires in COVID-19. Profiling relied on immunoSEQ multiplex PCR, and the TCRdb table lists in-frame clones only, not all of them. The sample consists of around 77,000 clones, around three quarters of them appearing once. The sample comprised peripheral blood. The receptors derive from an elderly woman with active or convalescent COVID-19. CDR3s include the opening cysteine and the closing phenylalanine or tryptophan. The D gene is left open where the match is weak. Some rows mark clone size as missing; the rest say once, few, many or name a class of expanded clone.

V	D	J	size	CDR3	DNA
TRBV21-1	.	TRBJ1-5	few	CARRGRIGF	TGTGCCAGAAGGGGCCGTATAGGGTTT
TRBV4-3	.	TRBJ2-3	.	CASSQDPGGGPTDTQYF	TGCGCCAGCAGCCAAGACCCCGGGGGTGGACCCACAGATACGCAGTATTTT
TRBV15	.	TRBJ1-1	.	CATSRDDGGVAEAFF	TGTGCCACCAGCAGAGATGACGGGGGTGTAGCTGAAGCTTTCTTT
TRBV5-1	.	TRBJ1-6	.	CASAEGTGSPLHF	TGCGCCAGCGCGGAGGGGACGGGTTCACCCCTCCACTTT
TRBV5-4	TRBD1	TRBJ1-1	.	CASSRQGAGSWGAFF	TGTGCCAGCAGCAGACAGGGGGCTGGATCGTGGGGAGCTTTCTTT
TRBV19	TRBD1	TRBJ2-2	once	CASNLPGQGTGELFF	TGTGCCAGTAACCTCCCGGGACAGGGGACCGGGGAGCTGTTTTTT
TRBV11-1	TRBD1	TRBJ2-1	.	CASSPGQGREQFF	TGTGCCAGCAGCCCCGGACAGGGTCGCGAGCAGTTCTTC
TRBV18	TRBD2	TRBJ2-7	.	CASSPGEGAYEQYF	TGTGCCAGCTCACCAGGGGAGGGAGCATACGAGCAGTACTTC
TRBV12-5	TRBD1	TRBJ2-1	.	CASGNGTANEQFF	TGTGCTAGTGGTAACGGGACAGCCAATGAGCAGTTCTTC
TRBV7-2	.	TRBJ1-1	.	CASSSTVMNTEAFF	TGTGCCAGCAGCTCGACAGTTATGAACACTGAAGCTTTCTTT
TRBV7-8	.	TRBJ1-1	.	CASSLMTINTEAFF	TGTGCCAGCAGTCTAATGACTATCAACACTGAAGCTTTCTTT
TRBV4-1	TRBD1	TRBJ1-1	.	CASSQPTGARRTEAFF	TGCGCCAGCAGCCAACCTACAGGGGCTCGTAGAACTGAAGCTTTCTTT
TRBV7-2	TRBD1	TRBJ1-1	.	CASSLVPPGQGSWNTEAFF	TGTGCCAGCAGCTTAGTACCACCGGGACAGGGTTCTTGGAACACTGAAGCTTTCTTT
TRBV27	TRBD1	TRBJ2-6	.	CASSSLGTGGSGANVLTF	TGTGCCAGCAGTTCCCTCGGGACAGGGGGCTCTGGGGCCAACGTCCTGACTTTC
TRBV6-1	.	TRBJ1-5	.	CASSEVGPMEGQPQHF	TGTGCCAGCAGTGAAGTAGGCCCAATGGAGGGTCAGCCCCAGCATTTT
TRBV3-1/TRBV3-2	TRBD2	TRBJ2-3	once	CASSQGGGSPTDTQYF	TGTGCCAGCAGCCAAGGCGGGGGTTCACCCACAGATACGCAGTATTTT
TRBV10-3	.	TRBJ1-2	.	CAISGAPQGNYGYTF	TGTGCCATCAGCGGAGCGCCACAGGGTAACTATGGCTACACCTTC
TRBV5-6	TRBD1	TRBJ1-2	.	CASSFRTGGTYGYTF	TGTGCCAGCAGCTTCCGGACAGGGGGCACCTATGGCTACACCTTC
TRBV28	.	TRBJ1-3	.	CASSAGGTSGNTIYF	TGTGCCAGCAGCGCCGGGGGGACATCTGGAAACACCATATATTTT
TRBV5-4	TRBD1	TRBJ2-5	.	CASSLDPTGAQETQYF	TGTGCCAGCAGCTTGGACCCCACAGGGGCCCAAGAGACCCAGTACTTC
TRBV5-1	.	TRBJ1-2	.	CASSLWVGGASNYGYTF	TGCGCCAGCAGCTTGTGGGTTGGCGGCGCTTCTAACTATGGCTACACCTTC
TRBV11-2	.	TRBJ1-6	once	CASSHEYGGSYNSPLHF	TGTGCCAGCAGCCATGAATACGGAGGCTCCTATAATTCACCCCTCCACTTT
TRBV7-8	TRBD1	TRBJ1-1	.	CASSKNRGPNTEAFF	TGTGCCAGCAGCAAGAACAGGGGTCCGAACACTGAAGCTTTCTTT
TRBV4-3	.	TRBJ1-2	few	CASSPIRASDGYTF	TGCGCCAGCAGCCCGATTCGAGCTAGCGATGGCTACACCTTC
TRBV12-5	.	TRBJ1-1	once	CASGLGRDGNTEAFF	TGTGCTAGTGGTTTGGGGCGGGACGGGAACACTGAAGCTTTCTTT
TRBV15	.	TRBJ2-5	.	CATSNRRGPGETQYF	TGTGCCACCAGTAATCGGAGGGGGCCGGGGGAGACCCAGTACTTC
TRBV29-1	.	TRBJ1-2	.	CSVGGGGSGYTF	TGCAGCGTGGGGGGAGGAGGCTCTGGCTACACCTTC
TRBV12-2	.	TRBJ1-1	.	CASRSRYRSEAFF	TGTGCAAGTCGCTCGAGATACAGGTCTGAAGCTTTCTTT
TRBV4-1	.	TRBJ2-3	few	CASSQEGGTDTQYF	TGCGCCAGCAGCCAAGAGGGAGGCACAGATACGCAGTATTTT
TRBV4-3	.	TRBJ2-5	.	CASSQDALIKTQYF	TGCGCCAGCAGCCAAGATGCGTTAATAAAGACCCAGTACTTC
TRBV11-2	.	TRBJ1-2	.	CASSLDSGTGGYTF	TGTGCCAGCAGCTTAGATTCAGGCACAGGTGGCTACACCTTC
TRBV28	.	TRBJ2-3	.	CASTEDRSTDTQYF	TGTGCCAGCACCGAGGACAGAAGCACAGATACGCAGTATTTT
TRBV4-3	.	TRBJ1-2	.	CASSQDTGPGVGYTF	TGCGCCAGCAGCCAAGATACAGGCCCAGGGGTTGGCTACACCTTC
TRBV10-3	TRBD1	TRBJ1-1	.	CAIRQGMNTEAFF	TGTGCCATCAGACAGGGGATGAACACTGAAGCTTTCTTT
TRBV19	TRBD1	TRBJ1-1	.	CASSKSRDRGRTEGAFF	TGTGCCAGTAGTAAGTCCCGGGACAGGGGGCGTACGGAGGGAGCTTTCTTT
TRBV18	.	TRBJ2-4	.	CASSPDRGAKNIQYF	TGTGCCAGCTCACCAGATAGGGGAGCCAAAAACATTCAGTACTTC
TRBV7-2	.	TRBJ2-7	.	CASSWGTYEQYF	TGTGCCAGCAGCTGGGGCACCTACGAGCAGTACTTC
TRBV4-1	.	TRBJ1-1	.	CASSQARVDTEAFF	TGCGCCAGCAGCCAAGCACGGGTAGACACTGAAGCTTTCTTT
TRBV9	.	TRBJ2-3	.	CASSVDTRTDTQYF	TGTGCCAGCAGCGTAGACACCCGCACAGATACGCAGTATTTT
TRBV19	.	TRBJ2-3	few	CASSIAAGADTQYF	TGTGCCAGTAGTATCGCCGCCGGAGCAGATACGCAGTATTTT